This is a list of T cell receptor beta chains from one sample in a study of cytomegalovirus exposure and HLA in healthy donors. Clones were read by immunoSEQ multiplex PCR, and TCRdb kept only the in-frame ones, dropping some. In all, the sample yields approximately 110,000 clones. Sequenced material: PBMCs. All receptors come from a man aged 35 to 55 in good health and CMV-seropositive. Both conserved end residues are part of each CDR3. A D gene is named only where the DNA matches it firmly. Size values are once, few and many counts, or a class for expanded clones, and some rows have none.

>TRBV25-1|-|TRBJ1-4|TRBD1
TGTGCCAGCAGTGAATACCGACAGGGGGTGAACGAACTGTTTTTT
CASSEYRQGVNELFF
>TRBV9|-|TRBJ1-2|-
TGTGCCAGCAGCACCAGGGTGGACGGCTACACCTTC
CASSTRVDGYTF
>TRBV6-5|-|TRBJ1-3|TRBD1
TGTGCCAGCAGCGGACAGGGGGGGTGGGGAAACACCATATATTTT
CASSGQGGWGNTIYF
>TRBV7-8|-|TRBJ2-5|TRBD1
TGTGCCAGCAGCAGTGGACAGGGGGCTTGGGAGACCCAGTACTTC
CASSSGQGAWETQYF
>TRBV6-5|medium-sized|TRBJ1-3|-
TGTGCCAGCAGTTACTCGACAGAAGCCTCTGGAAACACCATATATTTT
CASSYSTEASGNTIYF
>TRBV9|-|TRBJ2-7|TRBD2
TGTGCCAGCAGCGCGAGGAGCGGGATCGGGTACGAGCAGTACTTC
CASSARSGIGYEQYF
>TRBV7-8|-|TRBJ2-2|TRBD2
TGTGCCAGCAGCTACCGGACTAGCGGGGCTAACACCGGGGAGCTGTTTTTT
CASSYRTSGANTGELFF
>TRBV19|-|TRBJ2-7|TRBD2
TGTGCCAGTAGTATCAGCTCTAGCGGGAGGGTTCCCGACTACGAGCAGTACTTC
CASSISSSGRVPDYEQYF
>TRBV10-3|-|TRBJ1-1|TRBD1
TGTGCCATCAGTGAAGACAGGGGGACTGAAGCTTTCTTT
CAISEDRGTEAFF
>TRBV25-1|-|TRBJ2-5|TRBD2
TGTGCCAGCAGTGAATATCGGGGAGGGCCCCTAGAGACCCAGTACTTC
CASSEYRGGPLETQYF
>TRBV10-1|-|TRBJ1-1|-
TGCGCCATATTGGCGAGGGACACTGAAGCTTTCTTT
CAILARDTEAFF
>TRBV18|-|TRBJ2-1|TRBD2
TGTGCCAGCTCCCAGGTAGCGGGAAGTTCCTACAATGAGCAGTTCTTC
CASSQVAGSSYNEQFF